This section outlines one TCR beta chain sequence together with its context. What it binds is not known. Primed by a sample-barcoded 5' primer and a J-beta primer mix, a second PCR proceeded for roughly 6 to 12 cycles. MiXCR, run by TCRdb on the 5' RACE reads, gives a single entry per CDR3 protein. The repertoire holds some 1.4 million distinct CDR3 sequences, with 42% as singletons. Trimming pared 2 bases from V and 4 bases from J, leaving 12 bases between. Germline-derived CDR1 and CDR2 are MNHEY and SVGAGI. The CDR3 is made up of 15 amino acids. These data belong to a study of blood T cells in healthy people across ages. Regarding the study as a whole: PBMC samples, being unsorted, prevented any conclusive comparison of naive and antigen-experienced cells.

Peripheral blood samples of 9 to 10 milliliters were drawn from each donor. The sequence was collected from a woman in her late teens or twenties in good health. The sequenced material came from blood. The J gene is TRBJ2-1, the V gene TRBV6-5; D is unresolved. The CDR3, as DNA: TGTGCCAGCAGTTACCTCCCAAGTACTTACAATGAGCAGTTCTTC. It specifies CASSYLPSTYNEQFF.